This is a list of T cell receptor beta chains from one sample in a study of shared clonotypes between healthy human individuals. Sequenced by immunoSEQ multiplex PCR; TCRdb stores in-frame clones only, minus some. The sample carries some 2,100,000 clones, roughly 95% recorded once. Sequenced input: naive CD4+ T cells sorted from blood. These receptors were collected from a young man in good health. Both conserved end residues are trimmed from each CDR3. The order of the fields is J gene, clone size, V gene, CDR3 protein. Not all rows give a size; the values are once, few, many and, for expanded clones, a class.

TRBJ2-7 - TRBV6-5 ASSRGGSGNYEQY
TRBJ1-4 once TRBV5-5 ASSLDRINEKLF
TRBJ2-7 - TRBV30 AWSRGYEQY
TRBJ2-7 - TRBV10-2 ASGGELAGTYEQY
TRBJ2-1 - TRBV29-1 SVGAFGFGTYNEQF
TRBJ1-4 - TRBV6-4 ASSEQGGEKLF
TRBJ1-5 - TRBV6-1 ASSERTAPNQPQH
TRBJ2-7 once TRBV7-2 ASSLVTSVEQY
TRBJ2-3 - TRBV28 ASSSLGGGTDTQY
TRBJ1-5 - TRBV28 ASSLTGSNQPQH
TRBJ1-1 - TRBV14 ASSQGTANTEAF
TRBJ2-7 - TRBV12-1 ASSPVEHRGCIYEQY
TRBJ2-1 - TRBV4-1 ASSQAGAGGNEQF
TRBJ1-6 - TRBV19 ASSIGVFAANSPLH
TRBJ2-5 - TRBV2 ASSGTGETQY
TRBJ1-5 - TRBV10-3 AISATGVDSNQPQH
TRBJ2-2 - TRBV7-3 ASSYAGTPNTGELF
TRBJ2-1 - TRBV7-2 ASSFQADNEQF
TRBJ2-5 once TRBV27 ASSLFPTGLETQY
TRBJ1-1 - TRBV12-2 ASRQGNDGNTEAF
TRBJ2-3 - TRBV27 ASSLLGVGDTQY
TRBJ2-1 once TRBV5-1 ASSLVGNSYNEQF
TRBJ2-2 few TRBV2 ASGRDRELF
TRBJ2-3 - TRBV4-1 ASSQVIPQRGRTDTQY
TRBJ2-6 - TRBV2 ASSTARAALGANVLT
TRBJ2-2 - TRBV19 ASTQYTGELF
TRBJ2-2 once TRBV6-6 ASKRGAGELF
TRBJ2-5 - TRBV19 ASSKGQKETQY
TRBJ2-3 - TRBV5-1 ASSLYPLDTQY
TRBJ2-7 - TRBV6-5 ASTAGGAVGEQY
TRBJ1-1 - TRBV5-1 ASSFIIGRGAEAF
TRBJ2-5 - TRBV2 ASIEGLAWGTQY
TRBJ2-3 - TRBV7-2 ASSLMVGSATDTQY
TRBJ1-1 - TRBV5-1 ASSMTAGGTEAF
TRBJ2-3 - TRBV5-1 ASSLASGQVLTDTQY
TRBJ2-7 - TRBV11-2 ASSLTGEGEY
TRBJ2-7 - TRBV5-1 ASSLGPSEDEQY
TRBJ2-1 - TRBV11-3 ASSLGGENYNEQF
TRBJ1-1 - TRBV19 ASSLTGGTEAF
TRBJ2-7 - TRBV5-1 ASSLAHSYEQY
TRBJ1-1 - TRBV10-1 ASSARTGQPEAF
TRBJ1-2 - TRBV21-1 ASSKSTSNRGYT
TRBJ2-1 - TRBV18 ASSLYSGTGASFSSYNEQF
TRBJ2-5 - TRBV5-1 ASSLVSGPGVETQY